This T cell receptor (beta chain) was recorded in a study of vaccination and CD4 T cells after COVID-19. On the study more broadly: Across the group, participants received two doses of either BNT162b2 or mRNA-1273 vaccine. At a median approximately 100 days (range 35 to 161) after diagnosis, post-COVID samples were drawn. The post-vaccine samples came a median approximately 70 days after dose two (range 14 to 241).

This clonotype was detected only a few times. What it binds is unknown. Trimming took 9 bases from V and 0 from J, leaving 9 bases between them. Germline V gene sequence: CDR1 KGHDR, CDR2 SFDVKD. The CDR3 covers 13 residues. Described treatment: approximately 9-day PBMC culture with coronavirus spike peptide pools or control peptides (ViraFEST assay). Sequencing of cultured CD4+ T cell DNA used the Oncomine TCR Beta short-read assay. TCRdb processed the PCR reads anew with MiXCR; each CDR3 protein has one entry. Counted here are 13,000 to 15,000 distinct CDR3 sequences, 30% occurring once; the ten biggest clones make up around a sixth.

Sequencing was done on a sample of cultured CD4+ T cells from blood. The chain links TRBV24-1 to TRBJ2-3, with unresolved D. The sequence derives from a human donor with COVID-19. The CDR3 protein is CATAAPSTDTQYF. Written as DNA, the CDR3 is TGTGCCACCGCGGCTCCTAGCACAGATACGCAGTATTTT.